This T cell receptor beta chain was recovered during a study of blood T cell repertoires in COVID-19. Study-level information: Sample material is recorded as cDNA or gDNA derived from T cells, B-cell-depleted T cells, or PBMCs.

CDR3 length: 16 residues. Trimming removed 3 bases from V and 0 bases from J, with 13 bases in between. The germline gives CDR1 KGHSH, CDR2 LQKENI. Clinical histories supplied by participants themselves formed the basis of cohort assignment. Cohort 3 donors counted as recovered after two negative PCRs, clearance, or resolved symptoms. The method was immunoSEQ multiplex PCR; TCRdb's version includes in-frame clones alone and lacks a portion of them. Found here are a few hundred thousand clones, approximately 89% of them singletons; the top ten hold around 4.6%. Sequenced material: PBMCs or T cells enriched from blood (not recorded which). This chain joins TRBV18 and TRBJ2-3; tentatively, D is TRBD1 (5 bases). The clonotype was recovered from a man aged 25 to 40 who had recovered from COVID-19. CDR3 sequence (DNA): TGTGCCAGCTCACCCGTACAGGCTGGTAGCACAGATACGCAGTATTTT. Translation gives CASSPVQAGSTDTQYF.